This TCR beta chain was sequenced during a study of T cells after yellow fever vaccination. TCRdb re-analysed the 5' RACE reads in MiXCR, keeping a single row per CDR3 protein. The data contain 300,000 or so distinct CDR3 sequences, around 6.8% of them singletons. The germline V gene has CDR1 MNHEY and CDR2 SVGEGT. Trimming took 6 bases from V and 2 from J, leaving 7 bases between them. The CDR3 length is 12 residues. This clonotype was seen repeatedly, ten times or more. This receptor was taken from a young man who received the YFV17D yellow fever vaccine. The specimen comprised PBMCs, sampled about 49 days after the first yellow fever vaccination. This sequence joins TRBV6-2 or TRBV6-3 and TRBJ2-5; D perhaps matches TRBD1 (5 bases). The CDR3 DNA reads TGTGCCAGCAGCGACAGTCAAGAGACCCAGTACTTC. Encoded protein: CASSDSQETQYF.